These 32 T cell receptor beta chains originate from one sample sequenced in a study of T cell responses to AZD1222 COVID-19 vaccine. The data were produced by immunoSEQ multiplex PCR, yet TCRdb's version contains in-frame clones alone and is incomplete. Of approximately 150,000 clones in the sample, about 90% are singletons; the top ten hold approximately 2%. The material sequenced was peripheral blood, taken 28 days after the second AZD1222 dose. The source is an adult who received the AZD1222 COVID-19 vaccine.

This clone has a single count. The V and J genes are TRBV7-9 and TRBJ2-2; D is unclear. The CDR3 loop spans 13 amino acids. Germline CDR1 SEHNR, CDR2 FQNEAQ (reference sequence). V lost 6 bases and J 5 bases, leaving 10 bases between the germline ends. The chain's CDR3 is CASREDSTGELFF. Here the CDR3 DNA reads TGTGCCAGCAGGGAAGACTCGACCGGGGAGCTGTTTTTT.

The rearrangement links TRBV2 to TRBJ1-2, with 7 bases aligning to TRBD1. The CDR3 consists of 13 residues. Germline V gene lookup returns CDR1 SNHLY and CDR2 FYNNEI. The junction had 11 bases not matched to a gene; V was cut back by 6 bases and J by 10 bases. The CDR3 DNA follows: TGTGCCAGCAGGGGGCCAGGGGGGTTGTACTACACCTTC. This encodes CASRGPGGLYYTF.

Here the CDR3 DNA reads TGCAGCGTCGGAGGAGGGTGGGGGAACACTGAAGCTTTCTTT. Its translation: CSVGGGWGNTEAFF. The rearrangement joins TRBV29-1 to TRBJ1-1, with D hard to call. Trimming removed 6 bases from V and 1 base from J, with 15 bases in between. The CDR3 totals 14 residues. The germline V gene encodes CDR1 SQVTM and CDR2 ANQGSEA.

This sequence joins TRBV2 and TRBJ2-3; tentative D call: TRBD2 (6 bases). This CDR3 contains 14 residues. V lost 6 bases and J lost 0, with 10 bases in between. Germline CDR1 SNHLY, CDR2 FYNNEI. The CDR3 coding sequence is TGTGCCAGCAGCGGACTAACTAGCACAGATACGCAGTATTTT. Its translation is CASSGLTSTDTQYF.

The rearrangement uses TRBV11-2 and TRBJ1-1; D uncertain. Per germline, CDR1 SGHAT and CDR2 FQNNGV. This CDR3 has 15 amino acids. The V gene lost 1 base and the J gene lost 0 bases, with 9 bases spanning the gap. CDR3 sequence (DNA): TGTGCCAGCAGCTTAGGACTGAACATGAACACTGAAGCTTTCTTT. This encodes CASSLGLNMNTEAFF.

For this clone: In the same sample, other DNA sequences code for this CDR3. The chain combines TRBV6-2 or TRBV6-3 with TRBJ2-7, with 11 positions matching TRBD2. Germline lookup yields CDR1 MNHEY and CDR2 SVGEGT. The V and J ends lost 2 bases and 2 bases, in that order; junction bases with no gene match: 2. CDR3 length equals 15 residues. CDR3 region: CASSYGTSGTYEQYV. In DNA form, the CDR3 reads TGTGCCAGCAGTTACGGGACTAGCGGAACCTACGAGCAGTACGTC.

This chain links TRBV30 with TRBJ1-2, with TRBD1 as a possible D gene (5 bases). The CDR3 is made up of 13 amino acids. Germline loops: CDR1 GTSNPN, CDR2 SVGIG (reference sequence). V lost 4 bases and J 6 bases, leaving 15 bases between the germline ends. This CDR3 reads CAWTPLGGDGYTF. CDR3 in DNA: TGTGCCTGGACCCCACTCGGAGGGGATGGCTACACCTTC.

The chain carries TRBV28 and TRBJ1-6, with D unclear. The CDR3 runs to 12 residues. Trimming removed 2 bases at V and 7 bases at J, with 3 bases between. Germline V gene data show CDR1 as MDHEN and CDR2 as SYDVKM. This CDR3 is CASSLRNSPLHF. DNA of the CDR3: TGTGCCAGCAGTTTACGGAATTCACCCCTCCACTTT. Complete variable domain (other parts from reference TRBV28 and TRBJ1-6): DVKVTQSSRYLVKRTGEKVFLECVQDMDHENMFWYRQDPGLGLRLIYFSYDVKMKEKGDIPEGYSVSREKKERFSLILESASTNQTSMYLCASSLRNSPLHFGNGTRLTVT.

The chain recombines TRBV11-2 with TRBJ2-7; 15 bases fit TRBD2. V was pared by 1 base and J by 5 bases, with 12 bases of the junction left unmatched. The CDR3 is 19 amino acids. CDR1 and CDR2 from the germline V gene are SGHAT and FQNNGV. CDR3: CASSLGIRGLAGGSHEQYV. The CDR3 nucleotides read TGTGCCAGCAGCTTAGGTATTCGGGGACTAGCGGGAGGCTCTCACGAGCAGTACGTC.

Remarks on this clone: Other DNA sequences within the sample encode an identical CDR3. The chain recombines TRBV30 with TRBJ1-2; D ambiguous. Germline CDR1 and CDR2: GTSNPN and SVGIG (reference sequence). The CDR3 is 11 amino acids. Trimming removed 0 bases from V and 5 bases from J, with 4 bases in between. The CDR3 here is CAWSVLYGYTF. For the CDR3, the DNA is TGTGCCTGGAGTGTTTTGTATGGCTACACCTTC.

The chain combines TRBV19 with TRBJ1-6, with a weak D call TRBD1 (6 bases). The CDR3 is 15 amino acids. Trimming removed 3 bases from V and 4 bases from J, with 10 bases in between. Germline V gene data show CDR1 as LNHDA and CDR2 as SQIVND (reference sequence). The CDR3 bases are TGTGCCAGTAGTATCGGGACAACGTATAATTCACCCCTCCACTTT. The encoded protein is CASSIGTTYNSPLHF.

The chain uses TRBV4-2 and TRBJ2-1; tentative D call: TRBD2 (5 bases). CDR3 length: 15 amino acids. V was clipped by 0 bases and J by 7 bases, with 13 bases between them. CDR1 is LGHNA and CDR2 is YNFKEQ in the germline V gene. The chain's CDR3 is CASSQEGSLGNEQFF. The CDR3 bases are TGTGCCAGCAGCCAAGAGGGGAGCTTGGGAAATGAGCAGTTCTTC.

Here the CDR3 reads CASSLRSTNSPLHF. CDR3 coding DNA: TGTGCCAGCAGCCTTAGAAGTACAAATTCACCCCTCCACTTT. J is TRBJ1-6 and V is TRBV11-1; D is uncertain. CDR3 length equals 14 residues. CDR1 and CDR2 (germline): SGHAT, FQDESV (reference sequence). V was shortened by 5 bases and J by 7 bases, with 12 bases between the two germline ends.

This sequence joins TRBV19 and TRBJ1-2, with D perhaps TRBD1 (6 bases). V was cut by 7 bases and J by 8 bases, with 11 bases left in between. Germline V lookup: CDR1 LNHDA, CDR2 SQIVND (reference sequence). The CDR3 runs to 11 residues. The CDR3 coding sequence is TGTGCCAGTAAGGGGGGTACCGGCTACACCTTC. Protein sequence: CASKGGTGYTF.

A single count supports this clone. The CDR3 DNA reads as TGTGCCATCAAGGCACAGGGGAACACCGGGGAGCTGTTTTTT. It encodes CAIKAQGNTGELFF. The chain uses TRBV10-3 and TRBJ2-2, with D maybe TRBD1 (6 bases). Germline V gene lookup returns CDR1 ENHRY and CDR2 SYGVKD. Between the trimmed V and J ends, which lost 7 bases and 1 base, there was a span of 10 bases. There are 14 residues in the CDR3.

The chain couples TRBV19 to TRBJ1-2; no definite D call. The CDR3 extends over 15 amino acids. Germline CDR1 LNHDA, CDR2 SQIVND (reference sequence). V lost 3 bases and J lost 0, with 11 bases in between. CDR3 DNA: TGTGCCAGTAGTATGGCTCACGCAGCTAACTATGGCTACACCTTC. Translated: CASSMAHAANYGYTF.

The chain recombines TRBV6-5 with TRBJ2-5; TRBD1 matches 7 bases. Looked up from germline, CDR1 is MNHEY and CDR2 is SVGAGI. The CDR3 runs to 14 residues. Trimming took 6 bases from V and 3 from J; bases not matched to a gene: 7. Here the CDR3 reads CASSRQGREETQYF. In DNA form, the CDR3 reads TGTGCCAGCAGCCGACAGGGAAGAGAAGAGACCCAGTACTTC.

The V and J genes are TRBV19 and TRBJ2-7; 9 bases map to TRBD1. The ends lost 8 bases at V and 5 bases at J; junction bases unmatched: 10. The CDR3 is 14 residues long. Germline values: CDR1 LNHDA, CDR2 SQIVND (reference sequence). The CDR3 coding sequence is TGTGCCAGTGCCATGGGGACAGGGTCCCACGAGCAGTACTTC. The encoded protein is CASAMGTGSHEQYF.

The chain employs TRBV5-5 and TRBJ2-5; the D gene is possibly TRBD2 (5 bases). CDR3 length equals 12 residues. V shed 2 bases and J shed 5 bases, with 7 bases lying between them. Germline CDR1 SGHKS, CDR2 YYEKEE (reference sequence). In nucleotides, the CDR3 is TGTGCCAGCAGCTTTAGCGTGGAGACCCAGTACTTC. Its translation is CASSFSVETQYF.

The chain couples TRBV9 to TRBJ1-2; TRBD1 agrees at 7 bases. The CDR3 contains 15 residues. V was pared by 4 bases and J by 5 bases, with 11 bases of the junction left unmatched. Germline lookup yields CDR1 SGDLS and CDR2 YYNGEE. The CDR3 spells CASSSRPEGAYGYTF. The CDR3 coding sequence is TGTGCCAGCAGCTCCCGGCCAGAGGGGGCATATGGCTACACCTTC.

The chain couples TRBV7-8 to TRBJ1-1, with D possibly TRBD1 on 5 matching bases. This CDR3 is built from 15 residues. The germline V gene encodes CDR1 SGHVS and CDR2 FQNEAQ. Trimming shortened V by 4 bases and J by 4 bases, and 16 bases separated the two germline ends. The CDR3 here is CASSSQDMGLTEAFF. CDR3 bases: TGTGCCAGCAGCTCCCAGGACATGGGGCTCACTGAAGCTTTCTTT. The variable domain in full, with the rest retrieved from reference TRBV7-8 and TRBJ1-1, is GAGVSQSPRYKVAKRGQDVALRCDPISGHVSLFWYQQALGQGPEFLTYFQNEAQLDKSGLPSDRFFAERPEGSVSTLKIQRTQQEDSAVYLCASSSQDMGLTEAFFGQGTRLTVV.

CDR3 nucleotide sequence: TGCGCCAGCAGCCAAGACAGCACGGGACCTAATGAGCAGTTCTTC. It translates to CASSQDSTGPNEQFF. The rearrangement joins TRBV4-3 to TRBJ2-1, with D tentatively TRBD1 or TRBD2 (5 bases each). Trimming cost V 0 bases and J 7 bases, with 13 bases left between them. Germline lookup yields CDR1 LGHNA and CDR2 YSLEER. The CDR3 has 15 amino acids.

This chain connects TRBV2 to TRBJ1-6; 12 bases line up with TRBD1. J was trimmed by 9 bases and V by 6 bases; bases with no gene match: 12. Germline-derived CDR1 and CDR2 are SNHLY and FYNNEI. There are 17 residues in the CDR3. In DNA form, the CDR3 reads TGTGCCAGCAGCCTCACCGGGACAGGGGGCGGAGGTTCACCCCTCCACTTT. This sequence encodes CASSLTGTGGGGSPLHF.

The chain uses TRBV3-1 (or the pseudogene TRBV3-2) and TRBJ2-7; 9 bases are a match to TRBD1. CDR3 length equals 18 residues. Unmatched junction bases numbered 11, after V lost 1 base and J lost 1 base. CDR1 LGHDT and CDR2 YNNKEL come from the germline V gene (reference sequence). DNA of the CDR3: TGTGCCAGCAGCCAAGGAGGAACCTTGGGACAGGGTTCCTACGAGCAGTACTTC. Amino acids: CASSQGGTLGQGSYEQYF.

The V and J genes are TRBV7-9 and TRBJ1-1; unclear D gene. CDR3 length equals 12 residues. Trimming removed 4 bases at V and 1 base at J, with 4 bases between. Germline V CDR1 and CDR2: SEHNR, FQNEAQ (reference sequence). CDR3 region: CASSWENTEAFF. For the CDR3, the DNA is TGTGCCAGCAGCTGGGAGAACACTGAAGCTTTCTTT.

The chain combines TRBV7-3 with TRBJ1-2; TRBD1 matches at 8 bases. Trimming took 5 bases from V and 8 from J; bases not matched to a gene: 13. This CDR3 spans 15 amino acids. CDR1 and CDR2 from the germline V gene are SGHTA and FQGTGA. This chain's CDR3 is CASSPEGGRGRGYTF. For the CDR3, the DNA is TGTGCCAGCAGCCCCGAAGGGGGCAGGGGGCGCGGCTACACCTTC.

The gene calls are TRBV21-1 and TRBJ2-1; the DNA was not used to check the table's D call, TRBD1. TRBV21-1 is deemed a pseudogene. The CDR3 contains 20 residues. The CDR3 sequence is CASSKVFPLYTQGIYGEQFF. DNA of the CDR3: TGTGCCAGCAGCAAAGTGTTTCCCCTATATACCCAGGGAATCTACGGTGAGCAGTTCTTC.

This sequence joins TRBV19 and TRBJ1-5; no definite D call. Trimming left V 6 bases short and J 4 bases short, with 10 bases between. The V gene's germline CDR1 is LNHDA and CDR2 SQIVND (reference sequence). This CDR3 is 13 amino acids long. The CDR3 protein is CASRGQDNQPQHF. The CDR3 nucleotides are TGTGCCAGTAGAGGCCAGGATAATCAGCCCCAGCATTTT.

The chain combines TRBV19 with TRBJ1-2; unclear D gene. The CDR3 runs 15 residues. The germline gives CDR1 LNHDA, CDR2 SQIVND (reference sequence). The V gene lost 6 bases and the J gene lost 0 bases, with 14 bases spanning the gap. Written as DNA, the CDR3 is TGTGCCAGTAGAGATAAACAGCGTGCTAACTATGGCTACACCTTC. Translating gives CASRDKQRANYGYTF.

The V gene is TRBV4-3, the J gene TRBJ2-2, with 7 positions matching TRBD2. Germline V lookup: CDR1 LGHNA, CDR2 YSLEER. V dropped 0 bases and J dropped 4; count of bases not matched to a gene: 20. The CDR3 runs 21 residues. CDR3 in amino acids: CASSQEKLNWVGGPGTGELFF. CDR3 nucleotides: TGCGCCAGCAGCCAAGAGAAGTTGAATTGGGTGGGAGGGCCTGGCACCGGGGAGCTGTTTTTT.

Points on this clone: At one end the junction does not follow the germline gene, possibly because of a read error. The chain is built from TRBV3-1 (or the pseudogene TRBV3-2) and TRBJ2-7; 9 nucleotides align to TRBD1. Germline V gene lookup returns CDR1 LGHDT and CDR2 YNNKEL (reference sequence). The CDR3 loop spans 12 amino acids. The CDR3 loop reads CASSPRTGAPFF. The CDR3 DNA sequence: TGTGCCAGCAGCCCCCGGACAGGGGCCCCATTCTTC.

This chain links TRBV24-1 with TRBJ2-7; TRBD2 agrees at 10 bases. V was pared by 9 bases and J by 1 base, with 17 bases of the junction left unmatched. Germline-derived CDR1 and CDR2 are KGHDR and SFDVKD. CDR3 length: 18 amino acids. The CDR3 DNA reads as TGTGCCACCCCGAGCGCTAGCGGGAGTCCTTGGACATCCTACGAGCAGTACGTC. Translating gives CATPSASGSPWTSYEQYV.